These T cell receptor beta chains were read from a single sample in a study of neurological immune-mediated disorders. TCRdb processed the 5' RACE reads anew with MiXCR; each CDR3 protein has one entry. The sample contains about 49,000 distinct CDR3 sequences, roughly 7.7% of which appear only once. The sample was PBMCs. The receptor set was obtained from a woman between 35 and 50 years old in good health. Each CDR3 is given with its conserved first and last residue. D genes are given only for firm matches. Some rows have no size entry. The others give once, few or many, or a class for an expanded clone.

V gene,D gene,clone size,J gene,CDR3 DNA,CDR3 protein
TRBV3-1,TRBD1,many,TRBJ2-6,TGTGCCAGCAGCCAGAGGGGAAGGGGGCTCGGGGCCAACGTCCTGACTTTC,CASSQRGRGLGANVLTF
TRBV5-4,TRBD1,many,TRBJ1-2,TGTGCCAGCAGCTCGCCGACAGGGTCCTATGGCTACACCTTC,CASSSPTGSYGYTF
TRBV4-3,.,.,TRBJ2-2,TGCGCCAGCAGCCAGGGACCCCTCGACGGGGAGCTGTTTTTT,CASSQGPLDGELFF
TRBV25-1,TRBD1,.,TRBJ2-1,TGTGCCAGTTCCAATGACAGGGGGCCCAGAAATGAGCAGTTCTTC,CASSNDRGPRNEQFF
TRBV7-6,TRBD1,many,TRBJ1-1,TGTGCCAGCAGCCTGCGGACAGGGGGGTGGACTGAAGCTTTCTTT,CASSLRTGGWTEAFF
TRBV7-7,.,many,TRBJ2-5,TGTGCTAGCAGCTTAGTTGAAGGGCAAGAGACCCAGTACTTC,CASSLVEGQETQYF
TRBV4-1,.,many,TRBJ2-3,TGCGCCAGCAGCCGGACACCGGGCTCCCAGGGAGATACGCAGTATTTT,CASSRTPGSQGDTQYF
TRBV7-2,TRBD2,many,TRBJ2-7,TGTGCCAGCAGCTTAGCGACTAGCGGGAGCGAGCAGTACTTC,CASSLATSGSEQYF
TRBV5-1,TRBD1,medium-sized,TRBJ1-2,TGCGCCAGCAGCTGGACAGGGGGCGACTTCTATGGCTACACCTTC,CASSWTGGDFYGYTF
TRBV24-1,.,many,TRBJ2-2,TGTGCCGCGGGGCCGGGGCTCACCGGGGAGCTGTTTTTT,CAAGPGLTGELFF
TRBV25-1,.,many,TRBJ2-1,TGTGCCAGCAGTGAGTACTACAATGAGCAGTTCTTC,CASSEYYNEQFF
TRBV4-3,.,many,TRBJ2-5,TGCGCCAGCAGCCCCCGAATCAGCCACAGGTCACAAGAGACCCAGTACTTC,CASSPRISHRSQETQYF
TRBV7-9,.,many,TRBJ1-3,TGTGCCAGCGAAAGCTTAGAATATGCCAGGGGTTCTGGAAACACCATATATTTT,CASESLEYARGSGNTIYF
TRBV20-1,TRBD1,many,TRBJ2-3,TGCAGTGCTAGAGTGGCAGGGGGCGTACCAGATACGCAGTATTTT,CSARVAGGVPDTQYF
TRBV10-3,TRBD1,.,TRBJ2-3,TGTGCCAGGTCAACAGGGGAAGGATCAGATACGCAGTATTTT,CARSTGEGSDTQYF
TRBV20-1,TRBD2,few,TRBJ2-3,TGCAGTGCTACTCTAGCGGGACGTGTTACGCAGTATTTT,CSATLAGRVTQYF
TRBV9,.,many,TRBJ1-2,TGTGCCAGCAGCGTATCTACGATAAGGCTTAACTATGGCTACACCTTC,CASSVSTIRLNYGYTF
TRBV4-1,.,few,TRBJ1-3,TGCGCCAGCAGCCAAGAGGGTCCGAGCTCTGGAAACACCATATATTTT,CASSQEGPSSGNTIYF
TRBV5-1,.,many,TRBJ1-1,TGCGCCAGCAGCTTGGCCCAGGTATCGGGTACTGAAGCTTTCTTT,CASSLAQVSGTEAFF
TRBV29-1,TRBD2,many,TRBJ2-7,TGCAGCGTTGAAGATCCGGGAGGCTACGAGCAGTACTTC,CSVEDPGGYEQYF
TRBV7-9,.,many,TRBJ2-3,TGTGCCAGCCGACAGGAGGGGGGCACAGATACGCAGTATTTT,CASRQEGGTDTQYF
TRBV5-1,TRBD2,many,TRBJ2-5,TGCGCCAGCAGCTTGGGTTCCAGCGGGAGGGCCGGAGAGACCCAGTACTTC,CASSLGSSGRAGETQYF
TRBV12-3/TRBV12-4,.,many,TRBJ2-7,TGTGCCAGCAGTCACCCTAGGAACTACGAGCAGTACTTC,CASSHPRNYEQYF
TRBV5-1,.,.,TRBJ1-1,TGCGCCAGCACACTGGGGCAGACAAACACTGAAGCTTTCTTT,CASTLGQTNTEAFF
TRBV20-1,.,many,TRBJ2-4,TGCAGTGCTAGAACGGGGAGAGCCAAAAACATTCAGTACTTC,CSARTGRAKNIQYF
TRBV20-1,.,.,TRBJ2-7,TGCAGTGCTCCCGACAGGACAGCCTCCTACGAGCAGTACTTC,CSAPDRTASYEQYF
TRBV4-3,.,few,TRBJ2-5,TGCGCCAGCAGCCAAGTTGACGGGAGTTGGGTCGGGACCCAGTACTTC,CASSQVDGSWVGTQYF
TRBV12-3/TRBV12-4,.,once,TRBJ2-7,TGTGCCAGCAGTTTATGGAGGAGCGAGCAGTACTTC,CASSLWRSEQYF
TRBV20-1,.,many,TRBJ1-3,TGCAGCCGAGGTTGTCTGGGACACGAAGGAAACACCATATATTTT,CSRGCLGHEGNTIYF
TRBV30,TRBD1,.,TRBJ1-3,TGTGCCTGCACCCAGGGGGTCTCTGGAAACACCATATATTTT,CACTQGVSGNTIYF
TRBV5-1,.,.,TRBJ2-3,TGCGCCAGCAGCTCCTGGTCCCTAGATACGCAGTATTTT,CASSSWSLDTQYF
TRBV6-2/TRBV6-3,TRBD1,many,TRBJ2-7,TGTGCCAGCAGCACAGGGGGGAATGGCGAGCAGTACTTC,CASSTGGNGEQYF
TRBV6-2/TRBV6-3,.,many,TRBJ2-7,TGTGCCAGCAGTTATCCCTACGAGCAGTACTTC,CASSYPYEQYF
TRBV7-9,.,many,TRBJ2-2,TGTGCCAGCAGCTTCCAAGGGGGATCGACCGGGGAGCTGTTTTTT,CASSFQGGSTGELFF
TRBV7-9,TRBD1,many,TRBJ1-1,TGTGCCAGCAGCTTATATGGGACAGGGAACACTGAAGCTTTCTTT,CASSLYGTGNTEAFF
TRBV20-1,.,many,TRBJ2-1,TGCAGTGCGGCCGGGGTCTCCTACAATGAGCAGTTCTTC,CSAAGVSYNEQFF
TRBV7-9,TRBD1,many,TRBJ1-2,TGTGCCAGCAGCTTTTCCGGACAGGCCCTCTATGGCTACACCTTC,CASSFSGQALYGYTF
TRBV5-1,.,.,TRBJ2-4,TGCGCCAGCAGCTTGGAAGCGGGCGGGGAGAACATTCAGTACTTC,CASSLEAGGENIQYF
TRBV7-8,.,many,TRBJ1-2,TGTGCCAGCAGCCGGACGGAATTTAGCTATGGCTACACCTTC,CASSRTEFSYGYTF
TRBV3-1,.,many,TRBJ1-2,TGTGCCAGCAGCCAAATGGTTCAAGCTGGCTACACCTTC,CASSQMVQAGYTF
TRBV5-1,.,many,TRBJ1-2,TGCGCCAGCAGCTTGAGCAGTAACTATGGCTACACCTTC,CASSLSSNYGYTF
TRBV7-9,.,many,TRBJ1-6,TGTGCCAGCAGCTTGGTGAGTCGGAATTCACCCCTCCACTTT,CASSLVSRNSPLHF
TRBV12-3/TRBV12-4,TRBD2,many,TRBJ2-3,TGTGCCAGCACCCCGTTGGGGGGGTCAGATACGCAGTATTTT,CASTPLGGSDTQYF
TRBV4-3,TRBD2,many,TRBJ2-3,TGCGCCAGCAGCCCCGGGGGGGCAGGTGATACGCAGTATTTT,CASSPGGAGDTQYF
TRBV7-6,.,.,TRBJ1-5,TGTGCCCGACGGAGATGGGGCAATCAGCCCCAGCATTTT,CARRRWGNQPQHF
TRBV5-1,TRBD2,many,TRBJ2-1,TGCGCCAGCAGCTCCACTAGCGGGAACTACAATGAGCAGTTCTTC,CASSSTSGNYNEQFF
TRBV5-1,TRBD2,many,TRBJ2-1,TGCGCCAGCAGCTTGGGGGCTAGCGGGAGGTATGAGCAGTTCTTC,CASSLGASGRYEQFF
TRBV29-1,.,many,TRBJ2-7,TGCAGCGCGTCAGGCGGATTTACCTACGAGCAGTACTTC,CSASGGFTYEQYF
TRBV20-1,TRBD1,many,TRBJ2-3,TGCAGTGCTAGCAGGGGGAGCCCAGATACGCAGTATTTT,CSASRGSPDTQYF